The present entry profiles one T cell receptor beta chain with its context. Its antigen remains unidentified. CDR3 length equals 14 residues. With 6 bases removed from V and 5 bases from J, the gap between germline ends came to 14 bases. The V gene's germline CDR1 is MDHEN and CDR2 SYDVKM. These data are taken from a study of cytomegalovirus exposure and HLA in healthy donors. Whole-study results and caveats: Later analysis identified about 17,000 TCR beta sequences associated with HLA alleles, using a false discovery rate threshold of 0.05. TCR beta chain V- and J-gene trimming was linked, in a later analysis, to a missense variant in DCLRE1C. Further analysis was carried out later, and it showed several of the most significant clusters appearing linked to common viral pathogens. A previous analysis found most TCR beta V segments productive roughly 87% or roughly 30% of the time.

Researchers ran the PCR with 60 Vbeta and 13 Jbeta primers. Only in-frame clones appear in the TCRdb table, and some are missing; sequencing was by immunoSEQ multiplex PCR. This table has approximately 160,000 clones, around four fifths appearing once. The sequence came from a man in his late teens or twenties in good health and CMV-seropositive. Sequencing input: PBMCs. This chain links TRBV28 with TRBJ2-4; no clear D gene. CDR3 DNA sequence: TGTGCCAGCAGGGCGGAGTTAGGCCAAAACATTCAGTACTTC. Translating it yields CASRAELGQNIQYF.